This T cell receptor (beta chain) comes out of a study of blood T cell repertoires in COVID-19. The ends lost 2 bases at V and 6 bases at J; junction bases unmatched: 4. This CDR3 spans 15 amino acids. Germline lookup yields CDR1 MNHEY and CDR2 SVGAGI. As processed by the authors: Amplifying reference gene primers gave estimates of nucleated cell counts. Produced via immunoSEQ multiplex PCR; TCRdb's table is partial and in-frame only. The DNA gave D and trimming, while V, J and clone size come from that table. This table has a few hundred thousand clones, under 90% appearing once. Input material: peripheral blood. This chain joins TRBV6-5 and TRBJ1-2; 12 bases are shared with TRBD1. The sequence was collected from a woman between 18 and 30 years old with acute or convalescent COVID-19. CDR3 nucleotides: TGTGCCAGCAGTTACAGGGACAGGGGGCTTAATGGCTACACCTTC. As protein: CASSYRDRGLNGYTF.